This T cell receptor (beta chain) is drawn from a study of cytomegalovirus exposure and HLA in healthy donors. TCRdb's copy holds only in-frame clones and misses some; the assay was immunoSEQ multiplex PCR. The sample yields tens of thousands of clones, 94% seen once. Looked up from germline, CDR1 is LNHDA and CDR2 is SQIVND (reference sequence). With 6 bases clipped from V and 5 bases from J, the junction kept 8 bases outside the gene matches. The CDR3 has 15 amino acids. The receptor comes from a young woman in good health and CMV-seropositive. Material for sequencing was PBMCs. The V gene is TRBV19, the J gene TRBJ2-7, with 12 nucleotides matching TRBD1. The CDR3 nucleotides are TGTGCCAGTAGGCCTTATGGGACAGGGGGCGACGAGCAGTACTTC. Translating it yields CASRPYGTGGDEQYF.